This T cell receptor (beta chain) was profiled in a study of blood T cells in healthy people across ages. This clonotype occurred a few times. The antigen is undetermined. General observations from the study: Whereas aged donors had fewer naive CD4+ cells, long-lived donors had more of them and higher diversity.

With a J-beta primer mix and a sample-barcoded 5' primer, a second PCR ran about 7 to 11 cycles. Each single sample gave us at least 3 million CDR3-containing paired-end reads. TCRdb reprocessed the 5' RACE reads via MiXCR and lists one record per CDR3 protein. The sample has roughly 800,000 distinct CDR3 sequences; roughly 25% are singletons. The ends were cut back, 10 bases at V and 6 bases at J, with 19 bases in the middle. This CDR3 has 13 residues. From germline, CDR1 is SGHTA and CDR2 FQGNSA. This same sample was also taken into another study, of T cells of mothers and their children. As reported in that work: Donation came from a few healthy Caucasian mothers together with their six children. Slightly higher but non-significant overlap marked related mother-child pairs versus unrelated pairs.

The chain combines TRBV7-2 with TRBJ2-7; TRBD1 is a possible D gene (5 bases). Sequenced input: blood. The receptor comes from a boy between 10 and 17 years old in good health. CDR3 coding DNA: TGTGCCACCACCATCCAGGGTGCTTCCGAGCAGTACTTC. Protein sequence: CATTIQGASEQYF.